This TCR beta chain is drawn from a study of blood T cell repertoires in COVID-19. In the study overall: COVID-19 samples, acute and convalescent, were from the United States, Italy and Spain. The analysed material was cDNA or gDNA that came from T cells, B-cell-depleted T cells, or PBMCs.

The CDR3 consists of 14 residues. V was clipped by 3 bases and J by 7 bases; unmatched bases: 5. Looked up from germline, CDR1 is KGHSH and CDR2 is LQKENI. Authors' data handling: Amplified reference gene primers provided the basis for estimating nucleated cell counts. Sequencing was performed with immunoSEQ multiplex PCR; in TCRdb, only in-frame clones are kept and a portion is missing. V and J calls and clone size are given by that table; D and trimming were obtained from the DNA. The sample lists approximately 150,000 clones, 83% occurring once. The sample taken for sequencing was peripheral blood. The J gene is TRBJ1-2, the V gene TRBV18; 10 positions agree with TRBD1. The TCR sequence derives from a woman of 80 years or more with acute or convalescent COVID-19. The CDR3 reads CASSPGTGESGYTF. The CDR3 coding sequence is TGTGCCAGCTCACCCGGGACAGGGGAAAGTGGCTACACCTTC.